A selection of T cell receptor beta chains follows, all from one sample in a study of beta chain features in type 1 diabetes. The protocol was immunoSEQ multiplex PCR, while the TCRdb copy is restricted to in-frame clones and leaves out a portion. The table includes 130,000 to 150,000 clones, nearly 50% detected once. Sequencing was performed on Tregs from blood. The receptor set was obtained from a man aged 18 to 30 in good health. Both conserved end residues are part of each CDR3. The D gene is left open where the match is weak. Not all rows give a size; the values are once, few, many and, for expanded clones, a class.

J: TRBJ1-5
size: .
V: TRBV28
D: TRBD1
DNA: TGTGCCAGCAGTCCGCTGGAGACAGGGGGCGAGACCCTCAATCAGCCCCAGCATTTT
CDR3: CASSPLETGGETLNQPQHF

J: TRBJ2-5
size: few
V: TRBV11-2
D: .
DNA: TGTGCCAGCAGCTTAGTCCGAGAGACCCAGTACTTC
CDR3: CASSLVRETQYF

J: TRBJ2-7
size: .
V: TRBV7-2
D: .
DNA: TGTGCCAGCAGCTTGCTAGGGGCCGGGGAGCAGTACTTC
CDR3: CASSLLGAGEQYF

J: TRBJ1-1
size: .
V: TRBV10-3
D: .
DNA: TGTGCCATCAGCCAGAACACTGAAGCTTTCTTT
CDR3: CAISQNTEAFF

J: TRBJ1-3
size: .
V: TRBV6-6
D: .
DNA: TGTGCCAGCAGAATGACAATGACTGGAAACACCATATATTTT
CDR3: CASRMTMTGNTIYF

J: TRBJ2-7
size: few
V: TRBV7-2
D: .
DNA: TGTGCCAGCAGCTTAGTGTCGCGGGGAACCTACGAGCAGTACTTC
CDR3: CASSLVSRGTYEQYF

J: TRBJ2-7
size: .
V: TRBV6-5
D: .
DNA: TGTGCCACCCGAGACAGGTCCCTCTACGAGCAGTACTTC
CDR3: CATRDRSLYEQYF

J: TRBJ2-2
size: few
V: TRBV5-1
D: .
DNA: TGCGCCAGCAGCGCCCAGGGGAACACCGGGGAGCTGTTTTTT
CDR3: CASSAQGNTGELFF

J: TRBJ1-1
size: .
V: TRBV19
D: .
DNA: TGTGCCAGTAGAGCTGAAGGGGGAAGAACTGAAGCTTTCTTT
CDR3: CASRAEGGRTEAFF

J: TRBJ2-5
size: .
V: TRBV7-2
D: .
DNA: TGTGCCAGCACTCAGGGGGGATCTCAAGAGACCCAGTACTTC
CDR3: CASTQGGSQETQYF